Following are 18 T cell receptor beta chains from one sample sequenced in a study of beta chain features in type 1 diabetes. The study reverse transcribed the entire isolated RNA, so it sequenced expressed TCRB transcripts. Repertoires were generated with immunoSEQ multiplex PCR, while TCRdb's copy carries only in-frame clones and drops some. The top ten clones hold approximately 0.44% of a sample with about 340,000 clones, 8% of them seen once. The sequenced sample was central memory CD4+ T cells from blood. These receptor sequences come from a young woman in good health.

Only a few counts were recorded for this clone. This specimen includes other DNA sequences encoding the same CDR3. This chain joins TRBV4-3 and TRBJ2-3; D might be TRBD2 (6 bases). The length of the CDR3 is 16 residues. Per germline, CDR1 LGHNA and CDR2 YSLEER. Trimming removed 1 base at V and 2 bases at J, with 13 bases between. The CDR3 protein is CASSQGNSGSTDTQYF. DNA of the CDR3: TGCGCCAGCAGCCAAGGAAATAGCGGATCCACAGATACGCAGTATTTT.

The CDR3 bases are TGTGCCAGCTCACCCCGAGGGACAGGGCAAGAGACCCAGTACTTC. Protein sequence: CASSPRGTGQETQYF. The genes are TRBV18 and TRBJ2-5; 9 bases match TRBD1. The CDR3 length is 15 residues. Germline V gene sequence: CDR1 KGHSH, CDR2 LQKENI. After removal of 3 bases from V and 2 bases from J, the junction contained 4 bases not matched to a gene.

This clone was found a few times. This chain links TRBV4-1 with TRBJ1-1; D remains unclear. This CDR3 region has 14 residues. Germline lookup yields CDR1 MGHRA and CDR2 YSYEKL. V was shortened by 3 bases and J by 0 bases, with 8 bases between the two germline ends. The CDR3 loop reads CASSQRELNTEAFF. Written as DNA, the CDR3 is TGCGCCAGCAGCCAGAGGGAGCTGAACACTGAAGCTTTCTTT.

This clone has a handful of counts. This chain joins TRBV28 and TRBJ2-7; D gene ambiguous. This CDR3 comprises 14 residues. From germline, CDR1 is MDHEN and CDR2 SYDVKM. V was shortened by 3 bases and J by 9 bases, with 18 bases between the two germline ends. CDR3 region: CASSFTGLSTRQYF. In DNA, the CDR3 is TGTGCCAGCAGTTTTACTGGCTTGTCTACGAGGCAGTACTTC. Supplemented by reference TRBV28 and TRBJ2-7, the full variable domain reads DVKVTQSSRYLVKRTGEKVFLECVQDMDHENMFWYRQDPGLGLRLIYFSYDVKMKEKGDIPEGYSVSREKKERFSLILESASTNQTSMYLCASSFTGLSTRQYFGPGTRLTVT.

The chain uses TRBV28 and TRBJ2-1; D is possibly TRBD1 (6 bases). The CDR3 spans 14 residues. V lost 6 bases to trimming and J lost 3 bases, with 12 bases between them. CDR1 MDHEN and CDR2 SYDVKM come from the germline V gene. The CDR3 nucleotides are TGTGCCAGCAGCCCCGGACAGCTCTACAATGAGCAGTTCTTC. Its protein is CASSPGQLYNEQFF.

This clone came up many times. The chain has TRBV25-1 and TRBJ1-2; 7 nucleotides line up with TRBD1. CDR1 is MGHDK and CDR2 is SYGVNS in the germline V gene. Trimming removed 4 bases from V and 5 bases from J; junction bases left unmatched: 4. CDR3 size: 13 residues. The CDR3 region has the DNA TGTGCCAGCAGTGGTGGCAGGGGGTATGGCTACACCTTC. Its protein product is CASSGGRGYGYTF.

The chain combines TRBV19 with TRBJ2-1; 11 bases line up with TRBD2. The length of the CDR3 is 14 residues. Trimming took 6 bases from V and 8 from J; bases not matched to a gene: 6. Germline loops: CDR1 LNHDA, CDR2 SQIVND (reference sequence). DNA for the CDR3: TGTGCCAGTAGAATCTCTAGCGGGAGGCATGAGCAGTTCTTC. Its translation is CASRISSGRHEQFF.

DNA of the CDR3: TGTGCCAGCAGCCGCTTAGGGACCGACAATGAGCAGTTCTTC. This translates into CASSRLGTDNEQFF. This chain joins TRBV4-2 and TRBJ2-1; TRBD1 or TRBD2 may be the D gene (5 bases each). The CDR3 has 14 residues. V was cut by 4 bases and J by 5 bases, with 12 bases left in between. CDR1 and CDR2 (germline): LGHNA, YNFKEQ.

In its sample, this clone was seen many times. The chain carries TRBV23-1 and TRBJ2-1; D not resolved. TRBV23-1 is flagged as an ORF with uncertain function. The V and J ends lost 9 bases and 5 bases respectively, with 17 bases between them. The CDR3 has 14 amino acids. This CDR3 reads CASPPIPWNNEQFF. DNA for the CDR3: TGCGCCAGTCCCCCCATCCCCTGGAACAATGAGCAGTTCTTC.

V gene TRBV29-1 combines with J gene TRBJ1-1; 7 bases agree with TRBD1. Germline values: CDR1 SQVTM, CDR2 ANQGSEA. The CDR3 covers 13 residues. V lost 7 bases, J lost 0 bases, and 5 bases stayed unmatched. CDR3 sequence (DNA): TGCAGCGCCCTGGGACAGATGAACACTGAAGCTTTCTTT. It encodes CSALGQMNTEAFF.

There are many counts of this clone. The chain links TRBV27 to TRBJ2-5; 10 bases match TRBD2. V shed 7 bases and J 5 bases; nucleotides not matched to a gene: 4. This CDR3 has 13 amino acids. The germline V gene encodes CDR1 MNHEY and CDR2 SMNVEV (reference sequence). CDR3 in DNA: TGTGCCAGCACCCGTAGCGGGGGGGAGACCCAGTACTTC. It encodes CASTRSGGETQYF.

This clone was picked up a small number of times. V is TRBV18 and J is TRBJ2-1; a weak D match, TRBD1 (5 bases). The V end was cut by 5 bases, the J end by 5 bases, with 7 bases between. This CDR3 spans 12 amino acids. In germline, CDR1 is KGHSH, CDR2 LQKENI. DNA of the CDR3: TGTGCCAGCTCAGGACACCACAATGAGCAGTTCTTC. Residues: CASSGHHNEQFF.

This clone appeared a few times. The genes are TRBV2 and TRBJ2-2, with 9 positions matching TRBD2. The CDR3 contains 14 residues. The ends lost 7 bases at V and 4 bases at J; junction bases unmatched: 4. Germline V lookup: CDR1 SNHLY, CDR2 FYNNEI. CDR3 coding DNA: TGTGCCAGCAAGGCGGGAGGGGGCACCGGGGAGCTGTTTTTT. Translated, it gives CASKAGGGTGELFF.

This clone was recorded many times. V gene TRBV13 combines with J gene TRBJ2-1; 8 positions match TRBD2. Germline CDR1 and CDR2: PRHDT and FYEKMQ (reference sequence). This CDR3 contains 16 residues. With V trimmed by 3 bases and J by 2 bases, 6 bases remained unmatched. CDR3 loop: CASSFNTGGPYNEQFF. DNA of the CDR3: TGTGCCAGCAGCTTCAACACGGGAGGGCCCTACAATGAGCAGTTCTTC.

The chain couples TRBV10-3 to TRBJ1-1; TRBD1 is a possible D gene (6 bases). V shed 6 bases and J shed 2 bases, with 13 bases lying between them. Germline V gene lookup returns CDR1 ENHRY and CDR2 SYGVKD. The CDR3 loop spans 14 amino acids. The CDR3 DNA follows: TGTGCCATCAGACCGGGACAAGCAAACACTGAAGCTTTCTTT. Protein product: CAIRPGQANTEAFF.

A few counts support this clone. The genes are TRBV10-3 and TRBJ2-1, with D tentatively TRBD1 (6 bases). Germline-derived CDR1 and CDR2 are ENHRY and SYGVKD. The ends were cut back, 6 bases at V and 5 bases at J, with 23 bases in the middle. There are 17 residues in the CDR3. CDR3 amino acids: CAISTQGSSGVHNEQFF. CDR3 in DNA: TGTGCCATCAGCACGCAAGGGAGTTCAGGGGTCCACAATGAGCAGTTCTTC.

The chain joins TRBV9 to TRBJ2-7, with D maybe TRBD2 (5 bases). The CDR3 length is 14 residues. Trimming took off 0 bases at V and 3 bases at J, with 10 bases between the two ends. CDR1 is SGDLS and CDR2 is YYNGEE in the germline V gene. This chain's CDR3 is CASSVGERHYEQYF. DNA for the CDR3: TGTGCCAGCAGCGTAGGGGAGCGACACTACGAGCAGTACTTC.

The CDR3 loop is CASSLGTSTDTQYF. The CDR3, as DNA: TGTGCCAGCAGCTTGGGGACGAGTACAGATACGCAGTATTTT. J is TRBJ2-3 and V is TRBV7-2; either TRBD1 or TRBD2 may fit D (5 bases each). V was clipped by 3 bases and J by 3 bases, with 10 bases between them. The CDR3 covers 14 residues. Germline CDR1 SGHTA, CDR2 FQGNSA. Based on the CDR3 plus reference TRBV7-2 and TRBJ2-3, the full variable domain is GAGVSQSPSNKVTEKGKDVELRCDPISGHTALYWYRQSLGQGLEFLIYFQGNSAPDKSGLPSDRFSAERTGGSVSTLTIQRTQQEDSAVYLCASSLGTSTDTQYFGPGTRLTVL.